The 28 T cell receptor beta chains presented below share a single source sample, sequenced in a study of T cell changes during pregnancy in multiple sclerosis. Profiling relied on immunoSEQ multiplex PCR, and the TCRdb table lists in-frame clones only, not all of them. Of fewer than 90,000 clones detected, 94% appear once; the ten largest clones hold around 1.7%. Source: peripheral blood, taken after pregnancy. These receptors were collected from a female donor in good health, enrolled as a control in a pregnancy study.

The V gene is TRBV5-1, the J gene TRBJ2-2; 9 bases are shared with TRBD1. Germline V gene lookup returns CDR1 SGHRS and CDR2 YFSETQ. The CDR3 is made up of 17 amino acids. V shed 4 bases and J 2 bases; nucleotides not matched to a gene: 9. The CDR3 protein is CASSQGQGLTNTGELFF. CDR3 nucleotides: TGCGCCAGCAGCCAAGGACAGGGGCTAACCAACACCGGGGAGCTGTTTTTT.

The chain combines TRBV2 with TRBJ1-2; 8 bases line up with TRBD1. J was trimmed by 9 bases and V by 8 bases; bases with no gene match: 14. CDR3 length equals 14 residues. Looked up from germline, CDR1 is SNHLY and CDR2 is FYNNEI. The CDR3 loop is CASGETGTGQSYTF. The DNA for the CDR3 is TGTGCCAGCGGGGAGACCGGGACAGGTCAAAGCTACACCTTC.

In this sample, this clone turned up once. V is TRBV5-6 and J is TRBJ2-4, with D perhaps matching TRBD2 (6 bases). Germline loops: CDR1 SGHDT, CDR2 YYEEEE. Trimming cost V 0 bases and J 1 base, with 11 bases left between them. The CDR3 is 16 amino acids. In DNA form, the CDR3 reads TGTGCCAGCAGCTTGGGAGGGGCGGGGGCCAAAAACATTCAGTACTTC. Its protein is CASSLGGAGAKNIQYF.

This clone was seen a single time. The V call is TRBV7-2, the J call TRBJ2-6, with 11 bases that match TRBD1. The V and J ends lost 1 base and 3 bases, in that order; junction bases with no gene match: 5. This CDR3 is 18 amino acids long. Germline CDR1 reads SGHTA; CDR2 reads FQGNSA. The CDR3 DNA reads as TGTGCCAGCAGCTTAGTGGGACAGGGGGGGAGTGGGGCCAACGTCCTGACTTTC. This translates into CASSLVGQGGSGANVLTF.

V gene TRBV27 combines with J gene TRBJ1-5; 9 bases are shared with TRBD1. The CDR3 is made up of 18 amino acids. J lost 2 bases, V lost 5 bases, and 13 bases had no gene match. CDR1 is MNHEY and CDR2 is SMNVEV in the germline V gene (reference sequence). The CDR3 nucleotides read TGTGCCAGCAGTCCCAGCCGGGACAGGGTAAGAGGCAATCAGCCCCAGCATTTT. Translated, it gives CASSPSRDRVRGNQPQHF.

This chain links TRBV27 with TRBJ2-1, with TRBD1 identical over 10 bases. Germline CDR1 reads MNHEY; CDR2 reads SMNVEV (reference sequence). The CDR3 spans 13 residues. The ends lost 5 bases at V and 6 bases at J; junction bases unmatched: 1. CDR3 DNA sequence: TGTGCCAGCAGTGACAGGGGGCCCAATGAGCAGTTCTTC. Amino acids: CASSDRGPNEQFF.

This chain joins TRBV18 and TRBJ2-2; possible D gene TRBD1, 5 bases. The CDR3 consists of 16 residues. V was cut by 1 base and J by 4 bases, with 13 bases left in between. Per the germline V gene, CDR1 is KGHSH and CDR2 is LQKENI. The chain's CDR3 is CASSPRATVGTGELFF. In nucleotides, the CDR3 is TGTGCCAGCTCACCACGGGCGACAGTCGGCACCGGGGAGCTGTTTTTT.

The V and J genes are TRBV5-1 and TRBJ2-7; D not resolved. Per the germline V gene, CDR1 is SGHRS and CDR2 is YFSETQ. CDR3 length equals 15 residues. V gave up 1 base and J gave up 6 bases, with 17 bases separating them. DNA of the CDR3: TGCGCCAGCAGCTTGCCGGAGATCACCGAAGGCGAGCAGTACTTC. Translating it yields CASSLPEITEGEQYF.

The chain is built from TRBV25-1 and TRBJ2-3; D ambiguous. The CDR3 is made up of 13 amino acids. Germline CDR1 reads MGHDK; CDR2 reads SYGVNS. The V and J ends lost 3 bases and 6 bases respectively, with 10 bases between them. CDR3 residues: CASSEGPADTQYF. CDR3 coding DNA: TGTGCCAGCAGTGAGGGCCCGGCGGATACGCAGTATTTT.

This chain connects TRBV28 to TRBJ2-1, with 12 bases matching TRBD2. The V gene end was trimmed by 5 bases and the J gene end by 3 bases; junction bases not matched to a gene: 5. Germline CDR1 is MDHEN and CDR2 is SYDVKM. The CDR3 has 16 amino acids. As DNA, the CDR3 is TGTGCCAGCAGTCAGCTAGCGGGAGGGAACTACAATGAGCAGTTCTTC. This encodes CASSQLAGGNYNEQFF.

The chain combines TRBV5-6 with TRBJ2-7; 9 nucleotides align to TRBD1. The CDR3 totals 14 residues. The germline CDR1 and CDR2 sequences are SGHDT and YYEEEE. J lost 6 bases, V lost 6 bases, and 10 bases had no gene match. For the CDR3, the DNA is TGTGCCAGCACCCGGCGGACAGGGGTCCTCGAGCAGTACTTC. It translates to CASTRRTGVLEQYF.

This chain joins TRBV15 and TRBJ1-5, with no clear D. Germline CDR1 is LNHNV and CDR2 is YYDKDF (reference sequence). Trimming shortened V by 5 bases and J by 6 bases, and 8 bases separated the two germline ends. The CDR3 length is 12 residues. CDR3 in DNA: TGTGCCACCAGCCAGGATGGTCAGCCCCAGCATTTT. Translation gives CATSQDGQPQHF.

V gene TRBV7-2 combines with J gene TRBJ1-1; D call uncertain. With 1 base removed from V and 1 base from J, the gap between germline ends came to 7 bases. This CDR3 region has 14 residues. Germline V lookup: CDR1 SGHTA, CDR2 FQGNSA. Here the CDR3 DNA reads TGTGCCAGCAGCTTAGGAGCAGGGAACACTGAAGCTTTCTTT. Translation: CASSLGAGNTEAFF.

This clone was detected only once. V is TRBV27 and J is TRBJ2-1; the D gene is possibly TRBD2 (6 bases). Germline V gene sequence: CDR1 MNHEY, CDR2 SMNVEV (reference sequence). The CDR3 runs to 14 residues. V was cut by 3 bases and J by 4 bases, with 10 bases left in between. The CDR3 sequence: CASSFSGSYNEQFF. The CDR3 DNA is TGTGCCAGCAGTTTTTCCGGGAGTTACAATGAGCAGTTCTTC.

The rearrangement joins TRBV5-4 to TRBJ1-1; the match to TRBD1 covers 10 bases. The CDR3 sequence is 15 residues long. CDR1 is SGHNT and CDR2 is YYREEE in the germline V gene (reference sequence). V shed 2 bases, J shed 5 bases, and the junction held 6 bases outside the gene matches. CDR3 sequence (DNA): TGTGCCAGCAGCTTCGGGACAGGGGTTCTGACTGAAGCTTTCTTT. This codes for CASSFGTGVLTEAFF.

This rearrangement joins TRBV2 to TRBJ2-6; no firm D call. Trimming took 7 bases from V and 0 from J, leaving 7 bases between them. The germline V gene has CDR1 SNHLY and CDR2 FYNNEI. This CDR3 region has 14 residues. The CDR3 nucleotides read TGTGCCAGCACTGTAGACTCTGGGGCCAACGTCCTGACTTTC. Protein: CASTVDSGANVLTF.

The gene calls are TRBV6-6 and TRBJ2-1; TRBD2 matches 7 bases. Germline CDR1 and CDR2: MNHNY and SVGAGI (reference sequence). The CDR3 spans 14 residues. The J segment lost 0 bases and the V segment lost 10 bases, leaving 6 bases of the junction unmatched. CDR3 bases: TGTGCCACCACGGGAGGAATCTCCTACAATGAGCAGTTCTTC. It is translated as CATTGGISYNEQFF.

The chain is built from TRBV11-2 and TRBJ1-2; weak D call: TRBD1 (5 bases). The germline V and J ends were trimmed by 0 bases and 4 bases, with 12 bases remaining between them. This CDR3 comprises 15 residues. Per germline, CDR1 SGHAT and CDR2 FQNNGV. DNA for the CDR3: TGTGCCAGCAGCTTAGACGGACACTCTTCCTATGGCTACACCTTC. It translates to CASSLDGHSSYGYTF.

The chain uses TRBV7-9 and TRBJ1-2; tentative D call: TRBD1 (6 bases). The CDR3 has 12 amino acids. V was cut by 3 bases and J by 7 bases, with 9 bases left in between. Germline V lookup: CDR1 SEHNR, CDR2 FQNEAQ (reference sequence). The CDR3 DNA is TGTGCCAGCAGCTTTACAGGGTCTGGCTACACCTTC. Its translation is CASSFTGSGYTF.

The rearrangement uses TRBV7-9 and TRBJ2-5, with D possibly matching TRBD2 (7 bases). The CDR3 extends over 16 amino acids. The germline V gene has CDR1 SEHNR and CDR2 FQNEAQ (reference sequence). Trimming stripped 5 bases from V and 2 bases from J, with 18 bases between. The CDR3 reads CASSPRGGRDQETQYF. As DNA, the CDR3 is TGTGCCAGCAGCCCTAGGGGGGGCAGGGATCAAGAGACCCAGTACTTC. The whole variable domain, remainder taken from reference TRBV7-9 and TRBJ2-5, is DTGVSQNPRHKITKRGQNVTFRCDPISEHNRLYWYRQTLGQGPEFLTYFQNEAQLEKSRLLSDRFSAERPKGSFSTLEIQRTEQGDSAMYLCASSPRGGRDQETQYFGPGTRLLVL.

The chain recombines TRBV27 with TRBJ2-7; D possibly corresponds to TRBD2 (5 bases). Trimming took off 6 bases at V and 5 bases at J, with 17 bases between the two ends. The CDR3 has 14 residues. CDR1 and CDR2 (germline): MNHEY, SMNVEV (reference sequence). CDR3 in DNA: TGTGCCAGCAGCCCCCGAGGAGGTGGAAACGAGCAGTACTTC. Protein sequence: CASSPRGGGNEQYF.

This clone was seen only once. CDR3 protein: CASSQVPGEGKLFF. The CDR3 coding sequence is TGCGCCAGCAGCCAAGTTCCAGGGGAAGGAAAACTGTTTTTT. The rearrangement links TRBV4-1 to TRBJ1-4, with D perhaps TRBD1 (6 bases). CDR3 length equals 14 residues. The germline gives CDR1 MGHRA, CDR2 YSYEKL. Trimming took 1 base from V and 10 from J, leaving 13 bases between them.

The chain combines TRBV28 with TRBJ1-3; D gene ambiguous. Deletions cut 4 bases from V and 6 bases from J, with 7 bases between. The CDR3 has 12 residues. The V gene's germline CDR1 is MDHEN and CDR2 SYDVKM. This chain's CDR3 is CASSSRKNTIYF. CDR3 in DNA: TGTGCCAGCAGTTCGCGGAAAAACACCATATATTTT.

V usage is TRBV7-9 and J usage is TRBJ2-4; D possibly corresponds to TRBD2 (6 bases). Germline V gene sequence: CDR1 SEHNR, CDR2 FQNEAQ (reference sequence). Trimming took 5 bases from V and 3 from J, leaving 11 bases between them. The CDR3 loop spans 14 amino acids. In nucleotides, the CDR3 is TGTGCCAGCAGCCCCGGAGGGCTCAAAAACATTCAGTACTTC. Translation: CASSPGGLKNIQYF.

The CDR3 reads CASSLLGYSGNTIYF. The CDR3 DNA reads as TGTGCCAGCAGTTTACTGGGCTACTCTGGAAACACCATATATTTT. The rearrangement links TRBV28 to TRBJ1-3; the D is unclear. V gave up 2 bases and J gave up 0 bases, with 8 bases separating them. Germline assignment: CDR1 MDHEN and CDR2 SYDVKM. There are 15 residues in the CDR3.

J is TRBJ2-1 and V is TRBV6-4, with a tentative D call TRBD1 (5 bases). This CDR3 spans 13 amino acids. Trimming removed 0 bases from V and 8 bases from J, with 8 bases in between. Per the germline V gene, CDR1 is MRHNA and CDR2 is SNTAGT. The CDR3 is CASSDSGHDEQFF. The DNA for the CDR3 is TGTGCCAGCAGTGACTCGGGGCATGATGAGCAGTTCTTC.

The chain uses TRBV7-9 and TRBJ2-7, with 12 bases fitting TRBD2. The CDR3 extends over 17 amino acids. V lost 6 bases, J lost 3 bases, and 12 bases stayed unmatched. Germline CDR1 SEHNR, CDR2 FQNEAQ (reference sequence). CDR3 sequence: CASRTTSGRTEGYEQYF. DNA for the CDR3: TGTGCCAGCAGGACGACTAGCGGGAGAACGGAGGGCTACGAGCAGTACTTC.

The chain uses TRBV7-9 and TRBJ2-1; D possibly corresponds to TRBD2 (6 bases). Germline V gene lookup returns CDR1 SEHNR and CDR2 FQNEAQ (reference sequence). Trimming left V 5 bases short and J 6 bases short, with 17 bases between. The CDR3 loop spans 15 amino acids. DNA for the CDR3: TGTGCCAGCAGCATGGACTACCTTAAGGCCAATGAGCAGTTCTTC. It codes for CASSMDYLKANEQFF.